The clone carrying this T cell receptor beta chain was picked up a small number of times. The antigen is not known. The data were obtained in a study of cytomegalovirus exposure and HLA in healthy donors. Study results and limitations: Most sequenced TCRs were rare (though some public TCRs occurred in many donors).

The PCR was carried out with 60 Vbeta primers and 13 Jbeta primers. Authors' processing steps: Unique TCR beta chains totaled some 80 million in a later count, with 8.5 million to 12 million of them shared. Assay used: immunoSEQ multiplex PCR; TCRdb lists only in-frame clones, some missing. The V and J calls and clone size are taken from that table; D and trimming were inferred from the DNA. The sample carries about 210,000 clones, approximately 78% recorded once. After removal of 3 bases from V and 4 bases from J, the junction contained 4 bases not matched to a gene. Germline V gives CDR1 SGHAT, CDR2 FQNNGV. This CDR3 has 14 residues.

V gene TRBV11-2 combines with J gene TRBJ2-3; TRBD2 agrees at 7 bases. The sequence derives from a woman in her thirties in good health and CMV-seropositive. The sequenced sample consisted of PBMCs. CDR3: CASSFPSGPDTQYF. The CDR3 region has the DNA TGTGCCAGCAGCTTTCCTAGCGGCCCAGATACGCAGTATTTT.